The 15 T cell receptor beta chains in this list originate from one sample, sequenced in a study of cytotoxic CD8 clonotypes in ibrutinib-treated CLL. The data were produced by immunoSEQ multiplex PCR, yet TCRdb's version contains in-frame clones alone and is incomplete. The data show 80,000 to 95,000 clones, about 85% seen once. The source was PBMCs, collected after 12 months of ibrutinib treatment. These receptor sequences come from a human donor with chronic lymphocytic leukemia.

This sequence joins TRBV6-5 and TRBJ2-7; 7 nucleotides align to TRBD1. The V gene's germline CDR1 is MNHEY and CDR2 SVGAGI. The CDR3 length is 15 residues. J was trimmed by 2 bases and V by 10 bases; bases with no gene match: 14. CDR3 DNA sequence: TGTGCCACCCAAGCCAGACAGGGTCGGGCCTACGAGCAGTACTTC. Residues: CATQARQGRAYEQYF.

In regard to this clone: Other DNA sequences from this sample encode an identical CDR3 as well. J is TRBJ1-2 and V is TRBV10-3, with 8 nucleotides matching TRBD1. Losses at the gene ends were 10 bases for V and 8 bases for J; bases not matched to a gene: 9. Germline-derived CDR1 and CDR2 are ENHRY and SYGVKD. This CDR3 spans 12 amino acids. The CDR3 region is CATGGAAEGYTF. The CDR3 nucleotides are TGTGCCACAGGGGGCGCGGCGGAGGGCTACACCTTC.

V is TRBV4-3 and J is TRBJ2-7, with 8 bases aligning to TRBD1. V shed 0 bases, J shed 2 bases, and the junction held 12 bases outside the gene matches. The germline CDR1 and CDR2 sequences are LGHNA and YSLEER. The CDR3 has 18 amino acids. CDR3 loop: CASSQDPGRTGIPYEQYF. The CDR3, as DNA: TGCGCCAGCAGCCAAGATCCAGGACGGACAGGGATCCCCTACGAGCAGTACTTC.

This chain uses TRBV28 with TRBJ2-5; unclear D gene. In germline, CDR1 is MDHEN, CDR2 SYDVKM. The CDR3 totals 15 residues. Trimming removed 5 bases from V and 0 bases from J, with 13 bases in between. The CDR3 DNA follows: TGTGCCAGCAGTCTACGGACCGGGTACCAAGAGACCCAGTACTTC. This encodes CASSLRTGYQETQYF.

The chain carries TRBV29-1 and TRBJ1-4; 7 bases fit TRBD1. The junction had 9 bases not matched to a gene; V was cut back by 7 bases and J by 7 bases. The germline V gene has CDR1 SQVTM and CDR2 ANQGSEA. The CDR3 consists of 13 residues. In DNA, the CDR3 is TGCAGCGCCCAGGGGGGGGGCTCTGAAAAACTGTTTTTT. Translated: CSAQGGGSEKLFF.

This chain links TRBV14 with TRBJ1-3; the D is unclear. This CDR3 is 12 amino acids long. Germline CDR1 is SGHDN and CDR2 is FVKESK. The V and J ends lost 4 bases and 9 bases respectively, with 10 bases between them. CDR3 nucleotides: TGTGCCAGCAGCCGGGTGGACGGCACCATATATTTT. This encodes CASSRVDGTIYF.

The chain is built from TRBV6-5 and TRBJ2-1, with D possibly TRBD2 on 6 matching bases. Trimming left V 6 bases short and J 5 bases short, with 8 bases between. CDR3 length equals 12 residues. Per germline, CDR1 MNHEY and CDR2 SVGAGI. The CDR3 loop reads CASSPGDNEQFF. Written as DNA, the CDR3 is TGTGCCAGCAGCCCGGGGGACAATGAGCAGTTCTTC.

This clone was detected only a few times. The chain employs TRBV30 and TRBJ1-3; weak D call: TRBD1 (5 bases). The CDR3 runs 14 residues. Germline V lookup: CDR1 GTSNPN, CDR2 SVGIG (reference sequence). Deletions cut 2 bases from V and 0 bases from J, with 8 bases between. The DNA for the CDR3 is TGTGCCTGGAGTAGGGGCTTCTCTGGAAACACCATATATTTT. Its translation is CAWSRGFSGNTIYF. Full variable domain (remainder filled in from reference TRBV30 and TRBJ1-3): SQTIHQWPATLVQPVGSPLSLECTVEGTSNPNLYWYRQAAGRGLQLLFYSVGIGQISSEVPQNLSASRPQDRQFILSSKKLLLSDSGFYLCAWSRGFSGNTIYFGEGSWLTVV.

CDR3 coding DNA: TGTGCCAGCAGCTTATGGGCAGGAGCCGGGGCCAACGTCCTGACTTTC. Its translation is CASSLWAGAGANVLTF. The genes are TRBV7-3 and TRBJ2-6, with D uncertain. The ends were cut back, 2 bases at V and 4 bases at J, with 12 bases in the middle. The CDR3 runs 16 residues. Looked up from germline, CDR1 is SGHTA and CDR2 is FQGTGA. The entire variable domain, with the rest obtained from reference TRBV7-3 and TRBJ2-6, is as follows: GAGVSQTPSNKVTEKGKYVELRCDPISGHTALYWYRQSLGQGPEFLIYFQGTGAADDSGLPNDRFFAVRPEGSVSTLKIQRTERGDSAVYLCASSLWAGAGANVLTFGAGSRLTVL.

The J gene is TRBJ2-7, the V gene TRBV27; a weak D match, TRBD1 (6 bases). CDR3 length: 13 residues. Germline values: CDR1 MNHEY, CDR2 SMNVEV (reference sequence). V lost 9 bases and J lost 3, with 15 bases in between. The CDR3 DNA follows: TGTGCCAGGCCCAAACAGGACAGCTACGAGCAGTACTTC. As protein: CARPKQDSYEQYF.

This clone was detected only once. The chain links TRBV5-1 to TRBJ2-3; 12 nucleotides match TRBD2. V lost 4 bases, J lost 4 bases, and 4 bases stayed unmatched. Per germline, CDR1 SGHRS and CDR2 YFSETQ. This CDR3 is 15 amino acids long. CDR3 bases: TGCGCCAGCAGCCAGACTAGCGGGGGTGCAGATACGCAGTATTTT. Amino acids: CASSQTSGGADTQYF.

The rearrangement joins TRBV9 to TRBJ1-2, with D possibly TRBD1 on 5 matching bases. V dropped 6 bases and J dropped 7 bases, with 22 bases sitting between them. CDR3 length: 15 residues. Germline V CDR1 and CDR2: SGDLS, YYNGEE. The CDR3 bases are TGTGCCAGCACCACCGGGGACCCCCTTCGGGGTGGCTACACCTTC. This gives the protein CASTTGDPLRGGYTF.

This clone was counted a few times. The genes are TRBV28 and TRBJ2-7; either TRBD1 or TRBD2 may supply D (5 bases each). V was shortened by 6 bases and J by 7 bases, with 16 bases between the two germline ends. Germline values: CDR1 MDHEN, CDR2 SYDVKM. The CDR3 loop spans 13 amino acids. CDR3 in DNA: TGTGCCAGCAGACCGGGACCGCCTCGGGAGCAGTACTTC. This codes for CASRPGPPREQYF.

This chain uses TRBV18 with TRBJ1-2, with D perhaps matching TRBD1 (6 bases). Germline CDR1 is KGHSH and CDR2 is LQKENI. V was pared by 3 bases and J by 8 bases, with 13 bases between. The CDR3 loop spans 13 amino acids. CDR3 loop: CASSPAGDGGYTF. The CDR3 DNA reads as TGTGCCAGCTCACCCGCAGGGGATGGGGGCTACACCTTC.

The rearrangement joins TRBV6-5 to TRBJ2-7, with D perhaps matching TRBD2 (5 bases). V was clipped by 0 bases and J by 3 bases, with 6 bases between them. The CDR3 is 13 amino acids. CDR1 and CDR2 from the germline V gene are MNHEY and SVGAGI. This chain's CDR3 is CASSYSTNYEQYF. In DNA form, the CDR3 reads TGTGCCAGCAGTTACTCGACTAACTACGAGCAGTACTTC.